Included here is one T cell receptor beta chain sequence, with context. No antigen is known for it. This sample stems from a study of Ad26.COV2.S vaccination and SARS-CoV-2 variants. Whole-study findings and limits: In vaccinated individuals, spike-specific CD8+ and CD4+ T cell responses reportedly displayed substantial breadth. People given the vaccine had a wider spike-specific TCR breadth than placebo recipients did.

TCRdb's table, derived via immunoSEQ multiplex PCR, lists solely in-frame clones and lacks some. The top ten clones hold roughly 2% of a sample with some 300,000 clones, around four fifths of them seen once. The CDR3 contains 16 residues. CDR1 and CDR2 (germline): SGHAT, FQNNGV. V lost 5 bases and J lost 3; bases outside the gene matches: 12. Treatment noted: around 19 received Ad26.COV2.S at low or high dose, single or two shots; 5 received placebo; per-sample allocation not given. Repertoires come from day 63 after the first vaccine or placebo injection. In the vaccine, an Ad26 vector expressed the SARS-CoV-2 spike of the Wuhan strain.

The chain carries TRBV11-2 and TRBJ2-7; TRBD2 matches 8 bases. The sample in question was peripheral blood, obtained in a trial of Ad26.COV2.S vaccine versus placebo. This sequence originates from a person aged 18-60 years who received the Ad26.COV2.S COVID-19 vaccine or a placebo. The CDR3 loop reads CASSADLERGGYEQYF. CDR3 sequence (DNA): TGTGCCAGCAGCGCCGACCTAGAACGGGGGGGCTACGAGCAGTACTTC. Supplemented by reference TRBV11-2 and TRBJ2-7, the full variable domain reads EAGVAQSPRYKIIEKRQSVAFWCNPISGHATLYWYQQILGQGPKLLIQFQNNGVVDDSQLPKDRFSAERLKGVDSTLKIQPAKLEDSAVYLCASSADLERGGYEQYFGPGTRLTVT.